This record looks at one T cell receptor beta chain sequence and its context. The source of the sample is a study of blood T cell repertoires in COVID-19. Trimming removed 5 bases from V and 7 bases from J; junction bases left unmatched: 10. Germline V gene lookup returns CDR1 SGHTA and CDR2 FQGTGA. CDR3 length equals 15 residues. The authors' processing: Reference gene primer amplification yielded estimated nucleated cell counts. Profiling relied on immunoSEQ multiplex PCR, and the TCRdb table lists in-frame clones only, not all of them. The DNA gave D and trimming, while V, J and clone size come from that table. The table records nearly 250,000 clones, 85% to 90% of them present only once. The study drew participants aged roughly 18 to 89 years from around 24 US areas. Self-reported history from a screening survey and questionnaire set each donor's cohort. In the 2 weeks before study entry, exposed participants met a COVID-19 case, which was PCR-confirmed or clinician-diagnosed.

The sequencing input was PBMCs or T cells enriched from blood (not recorded which). The receptor comes from a man aged 50 to 59 who had been exposed to COVID-19. The J gene is TRBJ2-1, the V gene TRBV7-3; 8 nucleotides align to TRBD1. CDR3 protein: CASSEGQGRSNEQFF. Here the CDR3 DNA reads TGTGCCAGCAGCGAAGGACAGGGCAGGTCGAATGAGCAGTTCTTC. The entire variable domain, with the rest obtained from reference TRBV7-3 and TRBJ2-1, is as follows: GAGVSQTPSNKVTEKGKYVELRCDPISGHTALYWYRQSLGQGPEFLIYFQGTGAADDSGLPNDRFFAVRPEGSVSTLKIQRTERGDSAVYLCASSEGQGRSNEQFFGPGTRLTVL.